These T cell receptor beta chains were read from a single sample in a study of spatial heterogeneity in lung cancer. TCRdb processed the 5' RACE reads anew with MiXCR; each CDR3 protein has one entry. The data contain roughly 1,100 distinct CDR3 sequences, over 3.5% of them singletons. Sequences were derived from lung tumor tissue, sampled at surgery. The source is a male donor with early-stage non-small cell lung cancer. Each CDR3 is given with its conserved first and last residue. Each record gives: D gene, V gene, J gene, clone size, CDR3 protein, CDR3 DNA. A D gene is named only where the DNA matches it firmly. The size of a clone is reported for some rows only, either as once, few or many, or as a class for expanded clones.

d_gene: NA; v_gene: TRBV11-2; j_gene: TRBJ1-3; abundance: medium-sized; CDR3aa: CASSLFGREQSGNTIYF; CDR3nt: TGTGCCAGCAGCTTATTTGGTCGTGAACAGTCTGGAAACACCATATATTTT
d_gene: TRBD1; v_gene: TRBV6-1; j_gene: TRBJ2-2; abundance: medium-sized; CDR3aa: CASTEGTANTGELFF; CDR3nt: TGTGCCAGCACCGAAGGGACAGCGAACACCGGGGAGCTGTTTTTT
d_gene: NA; v_gene: TRBV25-1; j_gene: TRBJ2-7; abundance: medium-sized; CDR3aa: CASSVDTSSYEQYF; CDR3nt: TGTGCCAGCAGTGTGGACACGAGCTCCTACGAGCAGTACTTC
d_gene: NA; v_gene: TRBV5-4; j_gene: TRBJ2-3; abundance: few; CDR3aa: CASSLAGEWDTQYF; CDR3nt: TGTGCCAGCAGCTTGGCTGGAGAGTGGGATACGCAGTATTTT
d_gene: NA; v_gene: TRBV4-1; j_gene: TRBJ1-5; abundance: medium-sized; CDR3aa: CASSPADRPGQPQHF; CDR3nt: TGCGCCAGCAGCCCAGCAGACCGTCCGGGTCAGCCCCAGCATTTT
d_gene: NA; v_gene: TRBV7-9; j_gene: TRBJ1-6; abundance: medium-sized; CDR3aa: CASKVGTQNSPLHF; CDR3nt: TGTGCCAGCAAAGTTGGGACACAGAATTCACCCCTCCACTTT
d_gene: TRBD1; v_gene: TRBV19; j_gene: TRBJ2-4; abundance: medium-sized; CDR3aa: CASSRGQGALGKNIQYF; CDR3nt: TGTGCCAGTAGTCGGGGACAGGGGGCTTTGGGCAAAAACATTCAGTACTTC
d_gene: NA; v_gene: TRBV4-1; j_gene: TRBJ1-5; abundance: many; CDR3aa: CASSPSPGNQPQHF; CDR3nt: TGCGCCAGCAGCCCCTCACCCGGAAACCAGCCCCAGCATTTT
d_gene: NA; v_gene: TRBV6-5; j_gene: TRBJ1-6; abundance: large; CDR3aa: CASRQDSHNSPLHF; CDR3nt: TGTGCCAGCAGGCAGGACAGCCATAATTCACCCCTCCACTTT
d_gene: TRBD2; v_gene: TRBV6-5; j_gene: TRBJ2-1; abundance: medium-sized; CDR3aa: CASSYSPLAGVYNEQFF; CDR3nt: TGTGCCAGCAGTTACTCACCACTAGCGGGGGTTTACAATGAGCAGTTCTTC
d_gene: NA; v_gene: TRBV6-2/TRBV6-3; j_gene: TRBJ1-5; abundance: hyperexpanded; CDR3aa: CASSYLRSEDSAYSNQPQHF; CDR3nt: TGTGCCAGCAGTTACCTTCGGTCGGAGGACTCAGCTTATAGCAATCAGCCCCAGCATTTT
d_gene: NA; v_gene: TRBV5-6; j_gene: TRBJ2-3; abundance: medium-sized; CDR3aa: CASSLRGTDTQYF; CDR3nt: TGTGCCAGCAGCTTAAGGGGCACAGATACGCAGTATTTT
d_gene: TRBD2; v_gene: TRBV7-3; j_gene: TRBJ2-4; abundance: medium-sized; CDR3aa: CASSPLEREVPPQKNIQYF; CDR3nt: TGTGCCAGCAGCCCCTTGGAGCGGGAGGTACCACCACAAAAAAACATTCAGTACTTC
d_gene: TRBD2; v_gene: TRBV7-2; j_gene: TRBJ2-7; abundance: large; CDR3aa: CASSSSAGGYEQYF; CDR3nt: TGTGCCAGCAGCTCCTCGGCGGGGGGGTACGAGCAGTACTTC
d_gene: TRBD1; v_gene: TRBV6-1; j_gene: TRBJ1-6; abundance: medium-sized; CDR3aa: CASSVQGENSPLHF; CDR3nt: TGTGCCAGCAGTGTACAGGGGGAGAATTCACCCCTCCACTTT
d_gene: TRBD2; v_gene: TRBV9; j_gene: TRBJ2-1; abundance: medium-sized; CDR3aa: CASSVAGLEDYEQFF; CDR3nt: TGTGCCAGCAGCGTCGCGGGACTAGAAGATTATGAGCAGTTCTTC
d_gene: TRBD1; v_gene: TRBV6-6; j_gene: TRBJ2-1; abundance: medium-sized; CDR3aa: CASRAGQGVRNEQFF; CDR3nt: TGTGCCAGCAGAGCCGGACAGGGGGTACGTAATGAGCAGTTCTTC
d_gene: TRBD2; v_gene: TRBV7-2; j_gene: TRBJ2-5; abundance: few; CDR3aa: CASILSGGLGETQYF; CDR3nt: TGTGCCAGCATCCTTAGCGGGGGGCTTGGGGAGACCCAGTACTTC
d_gene: NA; v_gene: TRBV13; j_gene: TRBJ2-1; abundance: many; CDR3aa: CASGRNEQFF; CDR3nt: TGTGCCAGCGGTAGGAATGAGCAGTTCTTC
d_gene: TRBD1; v_gene: TRBV6-6; j_gene: TRBJ1-2; abundance: medium-sized; CDR3aa: CASSSTGQAYGYTF; CDR3nt: TGTGCCAGCAGTTCCACGGGACAGGCCTATGGCTACACCTTC
d_gene: NA; v_gene: TRBV20-1; j_gene: TRBJ2-2; abundance: medium-sized; CDR3aa: CSARDRGTGELFF; CDR3nt: TGCAGTGCTAGAGATCGGGGTACCGGGGAGCTGTTTTTT
d_gene: TRBD1; v_gene: TRBV20-1; j_gene: TRBJ2-7; abundance: medium-sized; CDR3aa: CSALPGQGIGEQYF; CDR3nt: TGCAGTGCGTTACCGGGACAGGGAATAGGGGAGCAGTACTTC
d_gene: TRBD2; v_gene: TRBV12-3/TRBV12-4; j_gene: TRBJ2-1; abundance: NA; CDR3aa: CASSLNSGSRNEQFF; CDR3nt: TGTGCCAGCAGTTTAAATAGCGGGAGTCGAAATGAGCAGTTCTTC
d_gene: TRBD1; v_gene: TRBV12-3/TRBV12-4; j_gene: TRBJ2-5; abundance: many; CDR3aa: CASSLSRGQVDLRETQYF; CDR3nt: TGTGCCAGCAGTTTGTCCCGCGGACAGGTGGACCTACGAGAGACCCAGTACTTC
d_gene: NA; v_gene: TRBV5-1; j_gene: TRBJ1-2; abundance: medium-sized; CDR3aa: CASSAGQPDGGYTF; CDR3nt: TGCGCCAGCAGCGCAGGACAGCCGGACGGTGGCTACACCTTC
d_gene: TRBD1; v_gene: TRBV7-8; j_gene: TRBJ2-7; abundance: many; CDR3aa: CASSLRQGPSYEQYF; CDR3nt: TGTGCCAGCAGCTTAAGACAGGGCCCTTCTTACGAGCAGTACTTC
d_gene: NA; v_gene: TRBV4-2; j_gene: TRBJ1-5; abundance: large; CDR3aa: CASSQTGQNNQPQHF; CDR3nt: TGTGCCAGCAGCCAAACAGGACAGAACAATCAGCCCCAGCATTTT
d_gene: TRBD2; v_gene: TRBV12-3/TRBV12-4; j_gene: TRBJ2-1; abundance: few; CDR3aa: CASSLNSGSQNEQFF; CDR3nt: TGTGCCAGCAGTTTAAATAGCGGGAGTCAAAATGAGCAGTTCTTC
d_gene: NA; v_gene: TRBV12-3/TRBV12-4; j_gene: TRBJ2-6; abundance: many; CDR3aa: CASSFAGANVLTF; CDR3nt: TGTGCCAGCAGTTTTGCTGGGGCCAACGTCCTGACTTTC
d_gene: NA; v_gene: TRBV20-1; j_gene: TRBJ2-1; abundance: many; CDR3aa: CSARDGRRPLLYNEQFF; CDR3nt: TGCAGTGCTAGAGATGGGAGGAGACCCCTTCTCTACAATGAGCAGTTCTTC
d_gene: NA; v_gene: TRBV7-2; j_gene: TRBJ1-2; abundance: medium-sized; CDR3aa: CASSPQPLYGYTF; CDR3nt: TGTGCCAGCAGCCCCCAGCCCTTGTATGGCTACACCTTC
d_gene: TRBD1; v_gene: TRBV12-3/TRBV12-4; j_gene: TRBJ1-3; abundance: medium-sized; CDR3aa: CASSARDRGNTIYF; CDR3nt: TGTGCCAGCAGTGCCAGGGACAGAGGAAACACCATATATTTT